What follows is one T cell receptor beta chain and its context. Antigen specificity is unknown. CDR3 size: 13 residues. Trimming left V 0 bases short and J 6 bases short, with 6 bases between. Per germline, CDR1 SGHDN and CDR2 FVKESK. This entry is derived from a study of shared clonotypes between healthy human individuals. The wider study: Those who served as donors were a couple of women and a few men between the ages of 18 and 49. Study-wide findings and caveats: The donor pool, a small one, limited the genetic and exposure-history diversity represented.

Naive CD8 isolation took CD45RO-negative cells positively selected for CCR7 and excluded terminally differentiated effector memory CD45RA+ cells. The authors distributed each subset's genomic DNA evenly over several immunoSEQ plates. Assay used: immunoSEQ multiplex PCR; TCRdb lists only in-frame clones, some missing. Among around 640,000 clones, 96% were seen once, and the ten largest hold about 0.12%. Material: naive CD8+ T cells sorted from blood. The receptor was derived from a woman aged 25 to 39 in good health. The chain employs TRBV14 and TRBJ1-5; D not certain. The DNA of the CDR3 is TGTGCCAGCAGCCAAGATTATGCTCAGCCCCAGCATTTT. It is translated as CASSQDYAQPQHF.